This T cell receptor (beta chain) comes out of a study of T cell responses to AZD1222 COVID-19 vaccine. About this clone: The antigen is undetermined.

The CDR3 extends over 10 amino acids. Germline V lookup: CDR1 DFQATT, CDR2 SNEGSKA (reference sequence). Trimming left V 0 bases short and J 9 bases short, with 5 bases between. Study-wide findings and caveats: Females outnumbered males among donors, who were mostly white British; clonal diversity was possibly underestimated.

The repertoire was sequenced with immunoSEQ multiplex PCR; TCRdb's copy has only in-frame clones and lacks some. The profile shows approximately 100,000 clones, about 90% of them singletons. The sequence derives from an adult who received the AZD1222 COVID-19 vaccine. The J gene is TRBJ1-1, the V gene TRBV20-1; D not resolved. Sequenced here: peripheral blood, sampled 28 days after the second AZD1222 dose. Here the CDR3 DNA reads TGCAGTGCTAGAGATATACAAGCTTTCTTT. Protein product: CSARDIQAFF.